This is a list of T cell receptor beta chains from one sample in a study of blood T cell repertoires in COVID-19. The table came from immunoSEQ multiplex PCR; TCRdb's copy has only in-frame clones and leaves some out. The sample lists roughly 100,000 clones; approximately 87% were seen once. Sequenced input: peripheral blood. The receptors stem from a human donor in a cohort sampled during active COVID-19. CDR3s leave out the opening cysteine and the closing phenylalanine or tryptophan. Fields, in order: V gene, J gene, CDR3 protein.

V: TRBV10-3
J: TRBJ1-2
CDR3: AIFSGLGNYGYT

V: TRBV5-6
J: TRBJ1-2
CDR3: ASSLAGYPYGYT

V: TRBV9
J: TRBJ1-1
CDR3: ASSVQGQMNTEAF

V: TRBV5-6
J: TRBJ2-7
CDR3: ASSPPTGTNYEQY

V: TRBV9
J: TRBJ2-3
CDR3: ASSVAPGERYTQY

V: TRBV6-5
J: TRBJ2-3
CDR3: ASSLRSSTDTQY

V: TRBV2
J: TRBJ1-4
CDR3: ASREDRDEKLF

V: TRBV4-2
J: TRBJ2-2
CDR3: ASSQEGGGILDTGELF

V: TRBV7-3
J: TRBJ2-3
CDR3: ASSLIGRADTQY

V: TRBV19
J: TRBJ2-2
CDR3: ASSMARGPGQNTGELF

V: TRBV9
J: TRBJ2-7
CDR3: ASSVGGAAGGEQY

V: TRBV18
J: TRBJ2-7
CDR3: ASSPTRGSSYEQY

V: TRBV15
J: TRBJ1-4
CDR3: ATSRDGLEKLF

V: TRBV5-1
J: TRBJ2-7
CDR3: ASSLGQTNSYEQY

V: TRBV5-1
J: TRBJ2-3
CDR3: ASSQTGGSTDTQY

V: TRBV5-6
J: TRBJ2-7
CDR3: ASSRTGTGHSKEQY

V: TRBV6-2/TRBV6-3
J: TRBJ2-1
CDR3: ASSRLAGGYDEQF

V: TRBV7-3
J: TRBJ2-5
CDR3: ASSLAPGAETQY

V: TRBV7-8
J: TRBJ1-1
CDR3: ASSLGQGADAGNTEAF

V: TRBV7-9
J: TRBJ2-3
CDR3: ASSFGLDSDTQY

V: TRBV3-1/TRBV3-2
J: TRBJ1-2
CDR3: ASSPPGRGDGYT

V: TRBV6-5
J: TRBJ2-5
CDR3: ASSRNPADRETQY

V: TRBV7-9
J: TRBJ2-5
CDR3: ASSLASVVQETQY

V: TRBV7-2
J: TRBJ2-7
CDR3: ASSQRGPSGTISYEQY

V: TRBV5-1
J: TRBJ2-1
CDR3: ASSSSPGTGNYYNEQF

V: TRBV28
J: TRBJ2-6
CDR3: ASSETAGVLPPGANVLT

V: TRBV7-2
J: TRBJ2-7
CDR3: ASSVTSGLSYEQY

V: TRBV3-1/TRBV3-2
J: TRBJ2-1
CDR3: ASSQDPADGNEQF

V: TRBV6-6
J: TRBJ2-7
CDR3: ASRGAGATKGHEQY